These 27 T cell receptor beta chains originate from one sample sequenced in a study of identical twins. TCRdb reanalysed the 5' RACE reads using MiXCR and keeps one entry per CDR3 protein. Of 500,000 or so distinct CDR3 sequences in the sample, around 14% are singletons; the top ten hold over 0.5%. These records were also assigned to another study, of yellow fever vaccine responses in identical twins.

The specimen sequenced was CD4+ T cells sorted from blood. These receptors all come from a young woman in good health.

This clonotype has more than one count but fewer than ten. The V and J genes are TRBV20-1 and TRBJ2-3, with 7 bases aligning to TRBD2. V shed 6 bases and J 0 bases; nucleotides not matched to a gene: 0. The CDR3 extends over 12 amino acids. Germline V gene data show CDR1 as DFQATT and CDR2 as SNEGSKA (reference sequence). The CDR3 DNA follows: TGCAGTGCACTAGCGAGCACAGATACGCAGTATTTT. This gives the protein CSALASTDTQYF.

The rearrangement joins TRBV6-5 to TRBJ2-7, with 11 positions matching TRBD2. Germline values: CDR1 MNHEY, CDR2 SVGAGI. V trimming: 3 bases; J trimming: 3 bases; junction bases outside the gene matches: 16. The CDR3 covers 19 residues. In DNA, the CDR3 is TGTGCCAGCAGTTATCTCCCACCCGGGACTAGCGGCCCTAGCTACGAGCAGTACTTC. It is translated as CASSYLPPGTSGPSYEQYF.

The J gene is TRBJ2-2, the V gene TRBV15, with D possibly being TRBD2 (6 bases). Trimming took 4 bases from V and 0 from J, leaving 9 bases between them. This CDR3 has 15 amino acids. Per germline, CDR1 LNHNV and CDR2 YYDKDF (reference sequence). DNA of the CDR3: TGTGCCACCAGCAAGGGGACTTCGAACACCGGGGAGCTGTTTTTT. This encodes CATSKGTSNTGELFF. Filled out from reference TRBV15 and TRBJ2-2, the complete variable domain reads DAMVIQNPRYQVTQFGKPVTLSCSQTLNHNVMYWYQQKSSQAPKLLFHYYDKDFNNEADTPDNFQSRRPNTSFCFLDIRSPGLGDTAMYLCATSKGTSNTGELFFGEGSRLTVL.

The chain uses TRBV2 and TRBJ2-7; D unclear. This CDR3 has 11 residues. Germline-derived CDR1 and CDR2 are SNHLY and FYNNEI. V shed 6 bases and J shed 3 bases, with 6 bases lying between them. CDR3 in amino acids: CASSDIYEQYF. CDR3 bases: TGTGCCAGCAGCGACATCTACGAGCAGTACTTC.

The V gene is TRBV10-3, the J gene TRBJ2-2; TRBD1 aligns across 8 bases. Germline trimming cut 6 bases from V and 3 bases from J; bases unmatched to any gene: 3. CDR1 ENHRY and CDR2 SYGVKD come from the germline V gene. The CDR3 has 14 amino acids. In DNA, the CDR3 is TGTGCCATCAGCCCGGGACAGGACACCGGGGAGCTGTTTTTT. Its protein product is CAISPGQDTGELFF.

The sample holds many counts of this clonotype. The chain is built from TRBV25-1 and TRBJ2-4; possible D gene TRBD2, 5 bases. Germline CDR1 MGHDK, CDR2 SYGVNS. Trimming shortened V by 3 bases and J by 0 bases, and 15 bases separated the two germline ends. The CDR3 is 17 residues long. CDR3 nucleotide sequence: TGTGCCAGCAGTGACGGCCCGGGAAGCCTAGCCAAAAACATTCAGTACTTC. Amino acids: CASSDGPGSLAKNIQYF.

This clonotype was seen more than once but under ten times. This sequence joins TRBV28 and TRBJ2-7; tentative D call: TRBD1 (5 bases). Trimming took 2 bases from V and 9 from J, leaving 11 bases between them. The CDR3 sequence is 12 residues long. Germline assignment: CDR1 MDHEN and CDR2 SYDVKM. The CDR3 sequence: CASSLKGLGQYF. For the CDR3, the DNA is TGTGCCAGCAGTTTAAAGGGGTTAGGGCAGTACTTC.

This clonotype was counted between two and nine times. The chain recombines TRBV12-3 or TRBV12-4 with TRBJ2-7; D gene unclear. The CDR3 is 14 amino acids. V dropped 2 bases and J dropped 5 bases, with 13 bases sitting between them. DNA for the CDR3: TGTGCCAGCAGTTTATTGGCACAAAACAACGAGCAGTACTTC. As protein: CASSLLAQNNEQYF.

The chain is built from TRBV20-1 and TRBJ2-1, with no clear D. The CDR3 contains 13 residues. The germline V and J ends were trimmed by 2 bases and 6 bases, with 11 bases remaining between them. CDR1 is DFQATT, CDR2 SNEGSKA, per germline (reference sequence). In DNA, the CDR3 is TGCAGTGCTAGATTTCCCGGCTCCAATGAGCAGTTCTTC. Encoded protein: CSARFPGSNEQFF.

This clonotype has more than one count but fewer than ten. The chain combines TRBV29-1 with TRBJ1-2; 7 bases are shared with TRBD1. CDR1 is SQVTM, CDR2 ANQGSEA, per germline. J gave up 5 bases and V 1 base, and 4 bases lay outside the gene matches. The CDR3 totals 13 residues. DNA of the CDR3: TGCAGCGTTGAAGTCCAGGGGGGGTATGGCTACACCTTC. Its translation: CSVEVQGGYGYTF.

This clonotype was counted ten times or more. The J gene is TRBJ2-2, the V gene TRBV3-1; the match to TRBD1 covers 10 bases. With 8 bases clipped from V and 0 bases from J, the junction kept 3 bases outside the gene matches. This CDR3 is 15 amino acids long. Germline-derived CDR1 and CDR2 are LGHDT and YNNKEL (reference sequence). CDR3 nucleotide sequence: TGTGCCAGCGGGGACAGGGGACCGAACACCGGGGAGCTGTTTTTT. As protein: CASGDRGPNTGELFF.

The rearrangement links TRBV10-3 to TRBJ2-7, with 10 bases fitting TRBD1. The CDR3 is made up of 14 amino acids. The junction had 3 bases not matched to a gene; V was cut back by 4 bases and J by 3 bases. Germline values: CDR1 ENHRY, CDR2 SYGVKD. The CDR3, as DNA: TGTGCCATCAGTGGGGGACAGGGGCTCTACGAGCAGTACTTC. Translation gives CAISGGQGLYEQYF.

This clonotype was seen a handful of times. J is TRBJ2-5 and V is TRBV10-3; no definite D call. CDR3 length: 12 residues. Germline CDR1 is ENHRY and CDR2 is SYGVKD. V lost 2 bases and J lost 2, with 3 bases in between. The DNA for the CDR3 is TGTGCCATCAGTGAGATGCAAGAGACCCAGTACTTC. Its translation is CAISEMQETQYF.

The chain has TRBV3-1 and TRBJ2-7; D not certain. Looked up from germline, CDR1 is LGHDT and CDR2 is YNNKEL (reference sequence). This CDR3 comprises 12 residues. The V end lost 0 bases, the J end lost 6 bases, and 6 bases lay between the germline ends. The DNA for the CDR3 is TGTGCCAGCAGCCAAGAAACAGCCGAGCAGTACTTC. It translates to CASSQETAEQYF.

This clonotype has ten or more counts. CDR3 protein: CASSLGTAPNQPQHF. The CDR3 coding sequence is TGCGCCAGCAGCTTAGGGACAGCGCCTAATCAGCCCCAGCATTTT. The chain employs TRBV5-1 and TRBJ1-5, with 7 bases matching TRBD1. From germline, CDR1 is SGHRS and CDR2 YFSETQ. The CDR3 has 15 residues. Trimming at V came to 2 bases and at J to 4 bases, leaving 6 bases not matched to a gene.

This clonotype was recorded many times. The chain combines TRBV23-1 with TRBJ1-5; no definite D call. TRBV23-1 is an ORF, with its function uncertain. This CDR3 comprises 10 residues. Trimming removed 11 bases from V and 6 bases from J, with 8 bases in between. The CDR3 DNA reads TGCGCCCCGGTGTCTCAGCCCCAGCATTTT. The encoded protein is CAPVSQPQHF.

V is TRBV12-3 or TRBV12-4 and J is TRBJ1-1; D ambiguous. With 1 base removed from V and 6 bases from J, the gap between germline ends came to 15 bases. The CDR3 has 15 amino acids. In nucleotides, the CDR3 is TGTGCCAGCAGTTTAGAGGCGGGCAGGATGTCTGAAGCTTTCTTT. It codes for CASSLEAGRMSEAFF.

In its sample, this clonotype was seen a few times. The chain recombines TRBV28 with TRBJ1-6; no clear D gene. V was cut by 11 bases and J by 0 bases, with 5 bases left in between. Per germline, CDR1 MDHEN and CDR2 SYDVKM. The CDR3 is 12 residues long. The CDR3 loop is CASGSYNSPLHF. The CDR3 coding sequence is TGTGCCTCCGGCTCCTATAATTCACCCCTCCACTTT.

The table lists this clonotype with a count of one. The genes are TRBV28 and TRBJ1-1; D unclear. The germline V gene encodes CDR1 MDHEN and CDR2 SYDVKM. The CDR3 is 12 residues long. The V and J ends lost 4 bases and 7 bases respectively, with 10 bases between them. As DNA, the CDR3 is TGTGCCAGCAGTTGGGGTAATGGTGAAGCTTTCTTT. Translated, it gives CASSWGNGEAFF.

This clonotype was seen ten or more times. This sequence joins TRBV6-2 or TRBV6-3 and TRBJ2-7; a possible D gene is TRBD2 (5 bases). The CDR3 sequence is 11 residues long. The V end was cut by 5 bases, the J end by 7 bases, with 9 bases between. CDR1 MNHEY and CDR2 SVGEGT come from the germline V gene. The CDR3 protein is CASSVTGEQYF. The CDR3 bases are TGTGCCAGCAGTGTAACGGGAGAGCAGTACTTC.

The chain couples TRBV4-1 to TRBJ2-7; weak D call: TRBD2 (5 bases). The CDR3 is made up of 15 amino acids. The V and J ends lost 2 bases and 6 bases respectively, with 17 bases between them. Germline values: CDR1 MGHRA, CDR2 YSYEKL. The CDR3 DNA reads TGCGCCAGCAGCCAACTCCTAGCTAGAGGTTCCGAGCAGTACTTC. Residues: CASSQLLARGSEQYF.

This clonotype was recorded a few times. This chain uses TRBV6-5 with TRBJ2-7; D might be TRBD1 (5 bases). The V end was cut by 4 bases, the J end by 5 bases, with 12 bases between. The CDR3 has 13 residues. In germline, CDR1 is MNHEY, CDR2 SVGAGI. CDR3 amino acids: CASSSETVNEQYF. CDR3 sequence (DNA): TGTGCCAGCAGTTCCGAGACAGTCAACGAGCAGTACTTC.

This clonotype came up a few times. The chain carries TRBV3-1 and TRBJ1-3; TRBD1 aligns across 12 bases. Per germline, CDR1 LGHDT and CDR2 YNNKEL (reference sequence). There are 20 residues in the CDR3. V shed 3 bases, J shed 0 bases, and the junction held 12 bases outside the gene matches. CDR3 sequence: CASSHGSGTGGHSSGNTIYF. CDR3 nucleotides: TGTGCCAGCAGCCATGGTTCCGGGACAGGGGGCCATAGCTCTGGAAACACCATATATTTT.

This chain joins TRBV10-2 and TRBJ2-1; 10 nucleotides agree with TRBD2. This CDR3 region has 16 residues. The germline gives CDR1 WSHSY, CDR2 SAAADI. Trimming took 6 bases from V and 8 from J; bases not matched to a gene: 13. The DNA for the CDR3 is TGCGCCAGCAGCAGGACTAGCGGTCTCCTTGGGGATGAGCAGTTCTTC. Translating it yields CASSRTSGLLGDEQFF.

This clonotype came up a few times. This chain links TRBV7-9 with TRBJ2-4, with 12 positions matching TRBD1. The CDR3 covers 15 residues. The V and J ends lost 6 bases and 5 bases, in that order; junction bases with no gene match: 5. Germline CDR1 is SEHNR and CDR2 is FQNEAQ (reference sequence). The CDR3 loop reads CASRPGTGGQNIQYF. The CDR3 DNA reads TGTGCCAGCAGACCCGGGACAGGGGGCCAAAACATTCAGTACTTC.

CDR3 DNA: TGCAGCGTTGGTAGGCCCTACGAGCAGTACTTC. Protein product: CSVGRPYEQYF. The gene calls are TRBV29-1 and TRBJ2-7; D is undetermined. Trimming pared 4 bases from V and 2 bases from J, leaving 6 bases between. The germline V gene has CDR1 SQVTM and CDR2 ANQGSEA. There are 11 residues in the CDR3.

The gene calls are TRBV6-1 and TRBJ2-1, with D maybe TRBD2 (6 bases). The V and J ends lost 6 bases and 6 bases respectively, with 15 bases between them. Looked up from germline, CDR1 is MNHNS and CDR2 is SASEGT. The CDR3 totals 14 residues. CDR3 DNA sequence: TGTGCCAGCAGACCGATGACTAGTGGCAATGAGCAGTTCTTC. This sequence encodes CASRPMTSGNEQFF.